This T cell receptor beta chain was captured by sequencing in a study of metastatic and nonmetastatic thyroid tumors. Across the study: Repertoire comparisons spanned blood and tumor or nodule tissue from malignant and benign thyroid patients.

This clone was counted ten times or more. The antigen is unknown. Thyroid surgery took place with no prior treatment in any patient. Points from the study as a whole: Reportedly, malignant thyroid tumors had significantly higher TCR beta diversity than benign nodules, in blood and tumor.

As handled by the study authors: A distant-metastasis classifier for papillary thyroid cancer was built using CDR3 differences across clinicopathological groups. TCRdb redid the clone calls on the PCR reads using MiXCR. TCRdb, not the authors, supplied the V and J calls. The sample contains about 11,000 clones, roughly 30% of which appear only once. CDR1 and CDR2 (germline): SGHRS, YFSETQ. Trimming shortened V by 4 bases and J by 7 bases, and 23 bases separated the two germline ends. The CDR3 runs 17 residues. This sequence originates from a female donor with papillary thyroid cancer or a benign thyroid nodule (not recorded which). Some clones in this sample may be carry-over from other donors' samples. The sample consisted of tumor tissue. This sequence joins TRBV5-1 and TRBJ2-2; possible D gene TRBD2, 6 bases. CDR3 sequence reads: CASSVDYGAGIFGELFF. In DNA, the CDR3 is TGCGCCAGCAGCGTGGACTACGGGGCGGGTATATTCGGGGAGCTGTTTTTT.